This entry lists 3 T cell receptor beta chains sequenced from one sample in a study of T-cell reconstitution after alpha-beta-depleted transplantation in children. This sample's TCRbeta library carried unique molecular identifier barcodes. TCRdb analysed the PCR reads with MiXCR anew, one entry per CDR3 protein. In the table there are about 480,000 distinct CDR3 sequences, 12% of which are singletons. Sequenced material: PBMCs from the stem cell graft donor, taken from the stem cell graft. Every receptor here comes from a human donor who donated a stem cell graft to a child with combined immunodeficiency.

This clonotype was counted only a few times. The chain carries TRBV4-3 and TRBJ1-5, with TRBD1 identical over 7 bases. The ends lost 0 bases at V and 7 bases at J; junction bases unmatched: 6. Germline CDR1 reads LGHNA; CDR2 reads YSLEER. This CDR3 has 15 residues. CDR3 loop: CASSQDPGGRQPQHF. The CDR3 DNA is TGCGCCAGCAGCCAAGACCCAGGGGGAAGGCAGCCCCAGCATTTT.

There are many counts of this clonotype. The V and J genes are TRBV12-3 or TRBV12-4 and TRBJ2-7; 7 nucleotides match TRBD1. Trimming cost V 3 bases and J 0 bases; bases outside gene matches: 5. CDR3 length equals 15 residues. The CDR3 loop is CASSFRKGASYEQYF. CDR3 DNA: TGTGCCAGCAGTTTTCGCAAGGGGGCCTCCTACGAGCAGTACTTC.

This chain connects TRBV21-1 to TRBJ2-5; the DNA was not used to check the table's D call, TRBD2. TRBV21-1 is flagged as a pseudogene. This CDR3 is 14 amino acids long. The DNA for the CDR3 is TGTGCCAGCACCCTCGACGTAGGTCAAGAGACCCAGTACTTC. This translates into CASTLDVGQETQYF.